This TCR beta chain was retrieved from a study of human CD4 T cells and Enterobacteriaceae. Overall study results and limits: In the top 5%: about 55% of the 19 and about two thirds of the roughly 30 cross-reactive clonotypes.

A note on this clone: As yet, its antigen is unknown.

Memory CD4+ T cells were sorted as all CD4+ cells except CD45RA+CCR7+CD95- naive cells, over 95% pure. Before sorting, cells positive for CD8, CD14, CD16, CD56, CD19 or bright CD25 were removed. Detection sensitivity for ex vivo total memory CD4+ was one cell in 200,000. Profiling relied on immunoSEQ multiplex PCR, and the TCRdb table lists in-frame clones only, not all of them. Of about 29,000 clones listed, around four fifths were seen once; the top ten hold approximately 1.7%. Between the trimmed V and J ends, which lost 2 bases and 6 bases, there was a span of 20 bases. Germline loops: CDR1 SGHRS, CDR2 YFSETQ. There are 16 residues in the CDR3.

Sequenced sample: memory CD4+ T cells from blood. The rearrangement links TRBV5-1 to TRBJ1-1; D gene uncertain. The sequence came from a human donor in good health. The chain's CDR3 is CASSLNRHSFVAEAFF. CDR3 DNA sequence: TGCGCCAGCAGCTTAAACAGACATTCCTTCGTGGCTGAAGCTTTCTTT.